Sequencing of this T cell receptor beta chain was carried out in a study of OX40 agonist ivuxolimab in advanced cancers. Regarding the study in general: Ivuxolimab, which targeted the costimulatory receptor OX40 (CD134), was an agonistic, fully human IgG2 monoclonal antibody. Partial responses occurred in three dose-escalation patients: two with cutaneous melanoma and one with hepatocellular carcinoma. The dose-escalation cohort was 82.7% male with a mean age of approximately 60 years, ranging from roughly 20 to 80. Of the roughly 51 patients in dose escalation, about 20 had hepatocellular carcinoma, roughly 15 had melanoma, 9 had renal cell carcinoma and 9 had head and neck cancer. Prior anti-PD-1, anti-PD-L1 or anti-CTLA-4 therapy was permitted, and checkpoint inhibitors had been received by roughly two fifths of dose-escalation patients. Intravenous ivuxolimab was administered to patients every 2 weeks at six dose levels: 0.01, 0.1, 0.3, 1.5, 3 and 10 mg/kg. Peripheral TCRbeta sequencing was intended to test whether TCR sequence diversity was altered and clonal T-cell expansion was caused by ivuxolimab. The paper describes the monotherapy dose-escalation part (N ≈ 49 patients) of the phase I trial of ivuxolimab. The paper's findings and limits, for the study overall: At doses from 0.1 to 3.0 mg/kg, clonal expansion was seen in both CD4+ and CD8+ blood T cells between baseline and week 6. Low levels of normalized T-cell clonal expansion were also seen in some nonresponding patients. In the 0.1-3.0 mg/kg groups, partial responders had among the lowest normalized peripheral clonal expansion, particularly in CD8+ T cells. Antigen specificity was not determined for the clonally expanded peripheral T cells. After ivuxolimab, CD8+ T cells had more expanded clones than CD4+ T cells on average.

Details on this clone: The antigen it recognizes is unknown. Base qualities were left out, and no much larger clone turns up one base away.

Patients with autoimmune disease history or receiving systemic immunosuppression were excluded from the trial. Peripheral blood for TCR sequencing was drawn from every dose cohort at baseline, at cycle 4 day 1 and at cycle 7 day 1. Samples came from an open-label, multicenter, first-in-human phase I dose-escalation trial of ivuxolimab. Adults with locally advanced or metastatic melanoma, renal cell carcinoma, hepatocellular carcinoma or head and neck squamous cell carcinoma were enrolled in the trial. CD4+ and CD8+ T cells were sorted separately from peripheral blood before TCR sequencing. The CDR3 runs 14 residues from the cysteine to the phenylalanine. The sequence is cut down to CDR3 DNA, 42 bases in frame from base 1. V and J lose 0 bases and 1 base, and a span of 9 bases separates them. CDR1 and CDR2 are drawn from the germline V gene (reference sequence): GTSNPN, SVGIG. To sequence the TCRbeta CDR3 region, genomic DNA was isolated from the sorted cells. TCRbeta CDR3 regions were sequenced using the immunoSEQ Assay. TCRdb carries this immuneACCESS record with in-frame sequences only. Its versions omit some clonotypes, under half of them owing to an unresolved V gene in the studies checked, with the rest unexplained. The sample profile shows about 78,000 clones; more than 80% of them were found once. The ten largest clonotypes hold approximately 0.44% of the sample.

The specimen was CD4+ or CD8+ T cells sorted from blood, collected in a trial of the OX40 agonist ivuxolimab. The source is an adult with an advanced solid tumor such as melanoma, head and neck, liver or kidney cancer. The rearranged segments are TRBV30 and TRBJ1-1; the D gene cannot be named for sure. The CDR3: CAWSVPSQNTEAFF. The nucleotide sequence is given as TGTGCCTGGAGTGTACCCAGCCAGAACACTGAAGCTTTCTTT.